These 32 T cell receptor beta chains were all obtained from the same sample, sequenced in a study of blood T cell repertoires in COVID-19 (dated by TCRdb to 2020 to 2021). To prepare the library, the immunoSEQ multiplex PCR assay was applied. TCRdb holds this immuneACCESS table with in-frame rearrangements only. Some clones are missing; in checked studies, unresolved V genes explain under half, and the rest has no known cause. In this sample the table shows a few hundred thousand clones, around 89% of which occur a single time. The ten largest clones add up to 0.7% to 0.9% of the sample. The sample comprised peripheral blood. These TCRs come from a young man with acute or convalescent COVID-19.

V gene TRBV5-1 combines with J gene TRBJ1-6; 9 positions agree with TRBD1. The CDR3 has 16 residues. The trim removed 3 bases at V and 5 bases at J, leaving 6 bases unmatched. Germline V gives CDR1 SGHRS, CDR2 YFSETQ. The CDR3: CASSWGQGSNNSPLHF. The CDR3 DNA reads as TGCGCCAGCAGCTGGGGACAGGGTAGTAATAATTCACCCCTCCACTTT.

CDR3 DNA: TGTGCCAGCAGTCCGGACAGGGGGGTGGAGACCCAGTACTTC. It specifies CASSPDRGVETQYF. The V gene is TRBV2, the J gene TRBJ2-5; 10 nucleotides line up with TRBD1. After removal of 5 bases from V and 5 bases from J, the junction contained 5 bases not matched to a gene. CDR3 length: 14 residues. Germline loops: CDR1 SNHLY, CDR2 FYNNEI.

This clone was picked up one time. This chain connects TRBV19 to TRBJ2-3; D is undetermined. The length of the CDR3 is 12 residues. The V gene's germline CDR1 is LNHDA and CDR2 SQIVND (reference sequence). V lost 5 bases to trimming and J lost 3 bases, with 6 bases between them. The CDR3 sequence is CASSQATDTQYF. The CDR3 nucleotides read TGTGCCAGTAGTCAGGCGACAGATACGCAGTATTTT.

This clone appeared a few times. The V call is TRBV6-1, the J call TRBJ1-5; 7 bases map to TRBD1. Germline-derived CDR1 and CDR2 are MNHNS and SASEGT. The CDR3 runs to 15 residues. Trimming at V came to 2 bases and at J to 4 bases, leaving 5 bases not matched to a gene. The CDR3: CASSEIGGVNQPQHF. For the CDR3, the DNA is TGTGCCAGCAGTGAAATAGGGGGCGTTAATCAGCCCCAGCATTTT.

The chain is built from TRBV28 and TRBJ2-7, with 10 bases that match TRBD1. V shed 8 bases, J shed 5 bases, and the junction held 3 bases outside the gene matches. The CDR3 runs 12 residues. CDR1 is MDHEN and CDR2 is SYDVKM in the germline V gene. The CDR3 sequence: CASRQGADEQYF. In DNA form, the CDR3 reads TGTGCCAGCCGACAGGGGGCAGACGAGCAGTACTTC.

This chain uses TRBV27 with TRBJ1-2; D is ambiguous. Trimming cost V 3 bases and J 6 bases, with 17 bases left between them. This CDR3 comprises 15 residues. Germline values: CDR1 MNHEY, CDR2 SMNVEV (reference sequence). Here the CDR3 reads CASSFFGEVRDGYTF. The CDR3 DNA follows: TGTGCCAGCAGTTTTTTCGGGGAGGTTAGGGATGGCTACACCTTC.

The chain is built from TRBV3-1 (or the pseudogene TRBV3-2) and TRBJ2-3; TRBD2 aligns across 9 bases. The V gene end was trimmed by 4 bases and the J gene end by 6 bases; junction bases not matched to a gene: 11. The CDR3 has 16 residues. The germline CDR1 and CDR2 sequences are LGHDT and YNNKEL (reference sequence). Written as DNA, the CDR3 is TGTGCCAGCAGCCCATTTTTTGCGGGGGGGCCGGATACGCAGTATTTT. Protein: CASSPFFAGGPDTQYF.

This sequence joins TRBV5-1 and TRBJ2-1; 9 positions match TRBD1. The CDR3 covers 13 residues. V gave up 7 bases and J gave up 8 bases; unmatched junction bases: 7. Germline V lookup: CDR1 SGHRS, CDR2 YFSETQ. As DNA, the CDR3 is TGCGCCAGCCGGACAGGGGTTGGAGATGAGCAGTTCTTC. It codes for CASRTGVGDEQFF.

This clone was seen only once. V and J are TRBV2 and TRBJ1-5; 10 nucleotides match TRBD1. The V gene's germline CDR1 is SNHLY and CDR2 FYNNEI. The CDR3 totals 15 residues. V lost 5 bases to trimming and J lost 6 bases; unmatched junction nucleotides: 7. The CDR3, as DNA: TGTGCCAGCAGTCCGGGACAGGGGTATGGTCAGCCCCAGCATTTT. Protein sequence: CASSPGQGYGQPQHF.

This clone was recorded only once. The V call is TRBV7-5, the J call TRBJ2-2; the table's D call, TRBD2, was not checked against the DNA. TRBV7-5 is recorded as a pseudogene. This CDR3 contains 16 residues. The CDR3 DNA is TGTGCCAGAAGCTGCGAGCGGGGGGGATACACCGGGGAGCTGTTTTTT. It codes for CARSCERGGYTGELFF.

J is TRBJ2-7 and V is TRBV18; D possibly corresponds to TRBD1 (5 bases). Trimming shortened V by 0 bases and J by 7 bases, and 7 bases separated the two germline ends. CDR3 length: 12 amino acids. CDR1 and CDR2 from the germline V gene are KGHSH and LQKENI. CDR3 amino acids: CASSPPSGEQYF. The CDR3 DNA follows: TGTGCCAGCTCACCACCTTCAGGGGAGCAGTACTTC.

This clone was counted a few times. This sequence joins TRBV19 and TRBJ1-3, with D possibly being TRBD1 (5 bases). Trimming took 7 bases from V and 6 from J, leaving 13 bases between them. The CDR3 loop spans 13 amino acids. Germline V gene data show CDR1 as LNHDA and CDR2 as SQIVND (reference sequence). The CDR3, as DNA: TGTGCCAGTAAATTGACAGTTACAAACACCATATATTTT. Protein product: CASKLTVTNTIYF.

This chain's CDR3 is CSASVSGNTIYF. The CDR3 DNA reads TGCAGTGCTAGTGTATCTGGAAACACCATATATTTT. The chain has TRBV20-1 and TRBJ1-3; D not resolved. V lost 3 bases and J 1 base, leaving 4 bases between the germline ends. The CDR3 contains 12 residues. Germline-derived CDR1 and CDR2 are DFQATT and SNEGSKA (reference sequence).

The chain joins TRBV5-1 to TRBJ1-1; D possibly corresponds to TRBD1 (6 bases). Germline CDR1 reads SGHRS; CDR2 reads YFSETQ. This CDR3 has 13 amino acids. The V end was cut by 2 bases, the J end by 6 bases, with 11 bases between. The CDR3 loop reads CASSLIGQPEAFF. The CDR3, as DNA: TGCGCCAGCAGCTTAATCGGACAGCCTGAAGCTTTCTTT.

This rearrangement joins TRBV28 to TRBJ2-7; the match to TRBD1 covers 8 bases. V dropped 9 bases and J dropped 9; count of bases not matched to a gene: 19. Germline V lookup: CDR1 MDHEN, CDR2 SYDVKM. The CDR3 spans 15 residues. CDR3 protein: CASIPGGRGLVGQYF. CDR3 bases: TGTGCCAGTATCCCCGGGGGCAGGGGGCTTGTAGGGCAGTACTTC. The full variable domain, with the rest looked up from reference TRBV28 and TRBJ2-7, is DVKVTQSSRYLVKRTGEKVFLECVQDMDHENMFWYRQDPGLGLRLIYFSYDVKMKEKGDIPEGYSVSREKKERFSLILESASTNQTSMYLCASIPGGRGLVGQYFGPGTRLTVT.

The CDR3 sequence: CASRDRGRTYEQYF. Written as DNA, the CDR3 is TGTGCCAGTAGGGACAGGGGGCGTACGTACGAGCAGTACTTC. The chain has TRBV19 and TRBJ2-7; 11 bases agree with TRBD1. In germline, CDR1 is LNHDA, CDR2 SQIVND (reference sequence). The V and J ends lost 6 bases and 4 bases, in that order; junction bases with no gene match: 5. The CDR3 is made up of 14 amino acids.

DNA for the CDR3: TGCGCCAGCAGCTCGACAGGGAACATCCTCGAGCAGTACTTC. Translating gives CASSSTGNILEQYF. This chain uses TRBV5-1 with TRBJ2-7, with TRBD1 matching over 7 bases. The germline CDR1 and CDR2 sequences are SGHRS and YFSETQ. The length of the CDR3 is 14 residues. Trimming took 3 bases from V and 6 from J; bases not matched to a gene: 9.

This rearrangement joins TRBV7-3 to TRBJ1-2; no clear D. Germline loops: CDR1 SGHTA, CDR2 FQGTGA. The V and J ends lost 3 bases and 8 bases respectively, with 13 bases between them. The CDR3 is made up of 13 amino acids. The DNA of the CDR3 is TGTGCCAGCAGCTTGGCCCCATTCGGGGGCTACACCTTC. Translated: CASSLAPFGGYTF.

The rearrangement links TRBV6-2 or TRBV6-3 to TRBJ2-4; a possible D gene is TRBD1 (6 bases). Trimming took off 3 bases at V and 6 bases at J, with 21 bases between the two ends. Germline CDR1 reads MNHEY; CDR2 reads SVGEGT. This CDR3 has 17 amino acids. CDR3 DNA sequence: TGTGCCAGCAGTTATGGACAGAGCCCTTCAACGCGAAACATTCAGTACTTC. It is translated as CASSYGQSPSTRNIQYF.

V usage is TRBV7-9 and J usage is TRBJ2-1; 7 nucleotides match TRBD2. The CDR3 sequence is 15 residues long. The junction had 11 bases not matched to a gene; V was cut back by 2 bases and J by 10 bases. Looked up from germline, CDR1 is SEHNR and CDR2 is FQNEAQ (reference sequence). In nucleotides, the CDR3 is TGTGCCAGCAGCTTACTTCGCAGCGGGGATAGAGAGCAGTTCTTC. It yields the protein CASSLLRSGDREQFF.

This clone appeared once. The gene calls are TRBV5-5 and TRBJ1-1; D gene unclear. Trimming left V 1 base short and J 4 bases short, with 5 bases between. The CDR3 sequence is 12 residues long. The germline V gene encodes CDR1 SGHKS and CDR2 YYEKEE (reference sequence). CDR3 loop: CASSLQVTEAFF. The CDR3, as DNA: TGTGCCAGCAGCTTGCAGGTCACTGAAGCTTTCTTT. Combining the CDR3 with reference TRBV5-5 and TRBJ1-1 gives the whole variable domain DAGVTQSPTHLIKTRGQQVTLRCSPISGHKSVSWYQQVLGQGPQFIFQYYEKEERGRGNFPDRFSARQFPNYSSELNVNALLLGDSALYLCASSLQVTEAFFGQGTRLTVV.

This sequence joins TRBV6-5 and TRBJ2-2, with TRBD1 matching over 8 bases. Looked up from germline, CDR1 is MNHEY and CDR2 is SVGAGI. Losses at the gene ends were 6 bases for V and 7 bases for J; bases not matched to a gene: 10. The CDR3 is 15 residues long. The CDR3 DNA sequence: TGTGCCAGCAGCCCCGGGACAGGTTTTTACGGGGAGCTGTTTTTT. It encodes CASSPGTGFYGELFF.

The genes are TRBV9 and TRBJ1-2, with TRBD1 as a possible D gene (6 bases). Per the germline V gene, CDR1 is SGDLS and CDR2 is YYNGEE. This CDR3 region has 19 residues. Deletions cut 0 bases from V and 3 bases from J, with 24 bases between. CDR3 protein: CASSVDERGSRKAHYGYTF. Written as DNA, the CDR3 is TGTGCCAGCAGCGTAGACGAGAGGGGGTCCAGGAAGGCTCACTATGGCTACACCTTC.

This clone was recorded once. This sequence joins TRBV30 and TRBJ1-5; 8 bases are shared with TRBD1. From germline, CDR1 is GTSNPN and CDR2 SVGIG (reference sequence). Trimming at V came to 3 bases and at J to 3 bases, leaving 7 bases not matched to a gene. This CDR3 is built from 15 residues. DNA of the CDR3: TGTGCCTGGAGCCCGATGACAGGGGCCAATCAGCCCCAGCATTTT. Its protein product is CAWSPMTGANQPQHF.

The chain carries TRBV27 and TRBJ2-7, with 8 bases lining up with TRBD1. Per the germline V gene, CDR1 is MNHEY and CDR2 is SMNVEV (reference sequence). With V trimmed by 7 bases and J by 0 bases, 17 bases remained unmatched. This CDR3 spans 18 amino acids. The CDR3 spells CASTPSGTGVESSYEQYF. CDR3 sequence (DNA): TGTGCCAGCACCCCATCCGGGACAGGTGTGGAAAGCTCCTACGAGCAGTACTTC.

This chain joins TRBV4-2 and TRBJ2-3; D perhaps matches TRBD1 (5 bases). V was trimmed by 6 bases and J by 5 bases, leaving 18 bases between them. Germline CDR1 reads LGHNA; CDR2 reads YNFKEQ. This CDR3 comprises 15 residues. In nucleotides, the CDR3 is TGTGCCAGCAGTTGGGGCGCGACCATCCAAGATACGCAGTATTTT. It specifies CASSWGATIQDTQYF.

V is TRBV7-9 and J is TRBJ2-7; perhaps TRBD1 as D (6 bases). The CDR3 has 16 residues. With 0 bases removed from V and 5 bases from J, the gap between germline ends came to 17 bases. Germline V lookup: CDR1 SEHNR, CDR2 FQNEAQ (reference sequence). The CDR3 region has the DNA TGTGCCAGCAGCTTAGCCGGGTCAGGGGTAAGGAACGAGCAGTACTTC. It translates to CASSLAGSGVRNEQYF.

The V call is TRBV28, the J call TRBJ1-5, with unresolved D. V was trimmed by 5 bases and J by 4 bases, leaving 9 bases between them. The CDR3 totals 13 residues. Germline V gene data show CDR1 as MDHEN and CDR2 as SYDVKM. The CDR3 nucleotides read TGTGCCAGCAGTCCGGGTAGGAATCAGCCCCAGCATTTT. It specifies CASSPGRNQPQHF. Together with reference TRBV28 and TRBJ1-5, the CDR3 gives the full variable domain: DVKVTQSSRYLVKRTGEKVFLECVQDMDHENMFWYRQDPGLGLRLIYFSYDVKMKEKGDIPEGYSVSREKKERFSLILESASTNQTSMYLCASSPGRNQPQHFGDGTRLSIL.

The CDR3 DNA reads TGCGCCAGCAGCCCGTCGAGGACAGGGGGCAGGGGGAGTGGCTACACCTTC. This encodes CASSPSRTGGRGSGYTF. The chain employs TRBV5-1 and TRBJ1-2; 11 positions agree with TRBD1. Germline lookup yields CDR1 SGHRS and CDR2 YFSETQ. With 4 bases clipped from V and 7 bases from J, the junction kept 15 bases outside the gene matches. The CDR3 is 17 amino acids. Full variable domain (rest looked up from reference TRBV5-1 and TRBJ1-2): KAGVTQTPRYLIKTRGQQVTLSCSPISGHRSVSWYQQTPGQGLQFLFEYFSETQRNKGNFPGRFSGRQFSNSRSEMNVSTLELGDSALYLCASSPSRTGGRGSGYTFGSGTRLTVV.

This clone has a single count. The chain combines TRBV29-1 with TRBJ1-1, with TRBD1 identical over 7 bases. V dropped 6 bases and J dropped 5; count of bases not matched to a gene: 12. The CDR3 is 14 amino acids. Per the germline V gene, CDR1 is SQVTM and CDR2 is ANQGSEA. The CDR3 sequence is CSVVNPQGRTEAFF. In DNA, the CDR3 is TGCAGCGTCGTCAACCCACAGGGGAGAACTGAAGCTTTCTTT.

Comments on this clone: Distinct nucleotide sequences in the sample also encode this CDR3. The chain recombines TRBV18 with TRBJ2-7; 10 bases agree with TRBD1. CDR3 size: 15 residues. Germline loops: CDR1 KGHSH, CDR2 LQKENI. V trimming: 1 base; J trimming: 2 bases; junction bases outside the gene matches: 2. DNA for the CDR3: TGTGCCAGCTCACCACAGGGACAGGGGCCCTACGAGCAGTACTTC. Its protein product is CASSPQGQGPYEQYF.

The V and J genes are TRBV6-5 and TRBJ1-3; no firm D call. Trimming removed 6 bases at V and 2 bases at J, with 11 bases between. The germline gives CDR1 MNHEY, CDR2 SVGAGI. The CDR3 is 14 residues long. CDR3 coding DNA: TGTGCCAGCAGGGCTGGAGGCGCTGGAAACACCATATATTTT. This codes for CASRAGGAGNTIYF.